These 14 T cell receptor beta chains were sequenced from one sample in a study of blood T cell repertoires in COVID-19. Libraries were prepared by immunoSEQ multiplex PCR; TCRdb keeps only in-frame clonotypes and omits some of them. The sample lists 300,000 or so clones, around 86% occurring once. Source material: peripheral blood. Receptors originate from a man between 65 and 85 years old with acute or convalescent COVID-19.

The genes are TRBV9 and TRBJ1-3, with a weak D call TRBD1 (6 bases). The CDR3 consists of 16 residues. Trimming took 0 bases from V and 0 from J, leaving 10 bases between them. Germline loops: CDR1 SGDLS, CDR2 YYNGEE. In nucleotides, the CDR3 is TGTGCCAGCAGCGTAGATGGGACAAACTCTGGAAACACCATATATTTT. Its protein is CASSVDGTNSGNTIYF.

The rearrangement links TRBV2 to TRBJ1-5; 9 bases align to TRBD1. This CDR3 is 14 amino acids long. Germline trimming cut 5 bases from V and 4 bases from J; bases unmatched to any gene: 3. Germline CDR1 reads SNHLY; CDR2 reads FYNNEI. CDR3 sequence (DNA): TGTGCCAGCAGTAAGGACAGGGGAAATCAGCCCCAGCATTTT. Translating it yields CASSKDRGNQPQHF.

The rearrangement uses TRBV9 and TRBJ2-1; 7 nucleotides align to TRBD2. In germline, CDR1 is SGDLS, CDR2 YYNGEE. J gave up 6 bases and V 3 bases, and 9 bases lay outside the gene matches. The CDR3 consists of 15 residues. The CDR3 is CASSARLAGSNEQFF. The CDR3 bases are TGTGCCAGCAGCGCACGACTAGCAGGATCCAATGAGCAGTTCTTC.

The CDR3 is CASSLRGMQPQHF. The CDR3 DNA follows: TGTGCCAGCAGCCTCAGGGGGATGCAGCCCCAGCATTTT. V is TRBV6-6 and J is TRBJ1-5; 7 bases line up with TRBD1. Germline V lookup: CDR1 MNHNY, CDR2 SVGAGI (reference sequence). The CDR3 has 13 amino acids. Unmatched junction bases numbered 6, after V lost 6 bases and J lost 7 bases.

The genes are TRBV4-3 and TRBJ2-3; possible D gene TRBD2, 5 bases. The CDR3 length is 14 residues. Trimming left V 4 bases short and J 1 base short, with 9 bases between. Per the germline V gene, CDR1 is LGHNA and CDR2 is YSLEER. CDR3 coding DNA: TGCGCCAGCAGCCCCGGGCGGGGCACAGATACGCAGTATTTT. The encoded protein is CASSPGRGTDTQYF.

CDR3 region: CASSPAGSAGSEKLFF. The CDR3 DNA reads as TGTGCCAGCAGCCCGGCGGGGTCGGCAGGGAGTGAAAAACTGTTTTTT. J is TRBJ1-4 and V is TRBV5-6; possible D gene TRBD1, 5 bases. This CDR3 has 16 amino acids. The germline CDR1 and CDR2 sequences are SGHDT and YYEEEE. V was trimmed by 4 bases and J by 7 bases, leaving 20 bases between them. Based on the CDR3 plus reference TRBV5-6 and TRBJ1-4, the full variable domain is DAGVTQSPTHLIKTRGQQVTLRCSPKSGHDTVSWYQQALGQGPQFIFQYYEEEERQRGNFPDRFSGHQFPNYSSELNVNALLLGDSALYLCASSPAGSAGSEKLFFGSGTQLSVL.

Only one count was recorded for this clone. The chain is built from TRBV9 and TRBJ1-1, with D possibly being TRBD1 (5 bases). Germline V gives CDR1 SGDLS, CDR2 YYNGEE. The V gene lost 1 base and the J gene lost 1 base, with 8 bases spanning the gap. The CDR3 loop spans 14 amino acids. In nucleotides, the CDR3 is TGTGCCAGCAGCGTAACAGGAACGAACACTGAAGCTTTCTTT. Translation: CASSVTGTNTEAFF. Full variable domain (outside the CDR3, taken from reference TRBV9 and TRBJ1-1): DSGVTQTPKHLITATGQRVTLRCSPRSGDLSVYWYQQSLDQGLQFLIQYYNGEERAKGNILERFSAQQFPDLHSELNLSSLELGDSALYFCASSVTGTNTEAFFGQGTRLTVV.

The V gene is TRBV7-2, the J gene TRBJ1-5; no definite D call. The CDR3 has 13 residues. V was cut by 5 bases and J by 3 bases, with 8 bases left in between. Germline V gene data show CDR1 as SGHTA and CDR2 as FQGNSA. The DNA of the CDR3 is TGTGCCAGCAGCCGAGGCTTCAATCAGCCCCAGCATTTT. This codes for CASSRGFNQPQHF.

A note on this clone: This sample includes further DNA sequences coding for the same CDR3. The chain combines TRBV5-4 with TRBJ2-7; TRBD1 matches 7 bases. The germline V gene has CDR1 SGHNT and CDR2 YYREEE (reference sequence). Trimming removed 5 bases from V and 2 bases from J; junction bases left unmatched: 7. CDR3 size: 14 residues. CDR3 sequence reads: CASSLPGQTYEQYF. The CDR3 DNA follows: TGTGCCAGCAGTTTACCGGGACAGACCTACGAGCAGTACTTC.

The chain uses TRBV28 and TRBJ1-5; D is uncertain. There are 15 residues in the CDR3. Germline CDR1 reads MDHEN; CDR2 reads SYDVKM. Trimming removed 7 bases at V and 0 bases at J, with 13 bases between. The CDR3 region is CASISPGFSNQPQHF. In DNA, the CDR3 is TGTGCCAGCATCTCCCCGGGTTTTAGCAATCAGCCCCAGCATTTT.

J is TRBJ2-1 and V is TRBV10-3; unclear D gene. This CDR3 contains 17 residues. The V gene's germline CDR1 is ENHRY and CDR2 SYGVKD. Trimming left V 0 bases short and J 0 bases short, with 12 bases between. The CDR3: CAISESVSLRSYNEQFF. The CDR3 nucleotides read TGTGCCATCAGTGAGTCGGTGAGCCTACGCTCCTACAATGAGCAGTTCTTC.

The chain couples TRBV5-4 to TRBJ2-7, with 7 bases identical to TRBD1. V shed 2 bases and J 5 bases; nucleotides not matched to a gene: 10. Germline V gene sequence: CDR1 SGHNT, CDR2 YYREEE (reference sequence). The CDR3 loop spans 15 amino acids. The CDR3 spells CASSFDRVLFDEQYF. The CDR3 coding sequence is TGTGCCAGCAGCTTCGACAGGGTTTTGTTCGACGAGCAGTACTTC.

The rearrangement links TRBV27 to TRBJ1-6, with TRBD1 identical over 8 bases. V gave up 5 bases and J gave up 7 bases; unmatched junction bases: 7. From germline, CDR1 is MNHEY and CDR2 SMNVEV (reference sequence). This CDR3 contains 15 residues. The CDR3 reads CASSVRQGLNSPLHF. The CDR3, as DNA: TGTGCCAGCAGTGTCAGACAGGGGTTGAATTCACCCCTCCACTTT.

The chain joins TRBV4-2 to TRBJ2-3; 14 positions match TRBD2. The CDR3 consists of 18 residues. Germline CDR1 and CDR2: LGHNA and YNFKEQ. J gave up 2 bases and V 4 bases, and 8 bases lay outside the gene matches. CDR3: CASSPARTSGGSTDTQYF. The CDR3 DNA reads as TGTGCCAGCAGCCCCGCCCGGACTAGCGGGGGGTCCACAGATACGCAGTATTTT.